Below are 20 T cell receptor beta chains sequenced from a single sample in a study of OX40 agonist ivuxolimab in advanced cancers. Measured with immunoSEQ multiplex PCR; TCRdb has only the in-frame clones, and not every one. The sample consists of tens of thousands of clones, 70% to 90% of them appearing once. The sample was CD4+ or CD8+ T cells sorted from blood, taken in a trial of the OX40 agonist ivuxolimab. The origin of the receptors is an adult with an advanced solid tumor such as melanoma, head and neck, liver or kidney cancer.

This clone is labeled medium-sized. V and J are TRBV19 and TRBJ1-3; D gene unclear. Germline V lookup: CDR1 LNHDA, CDR2 SQIVND (reference sequence). This CDR3 contains 13 residues. V gave up 8 bases and J gave up 2 bases, with 10 bases separating them. The CDR3 is CASAAVAGNTIYF. The CDR3 region has the DNA TGTGCCAGTGCGGCGGTCGCTGGAAACACCATATATTTT.

The gene calls are TRBV20-1 and TRBJ2-7; a weak D match, TRBD1 (6 bases). In germline, CDR1 is DFQATT, CDR2 SNEGSKA (reference sequence). The CDR3 contains 11 residues. Trimming pared 4 bases from V and 3 bases from J, leaving 7 bases between. CDR3 bases: TGCAGTGCTAAACAGGGCTACGAGCAGTACTTC. It yields the protein CSAKQGYEQYF.

CDR3 nucleotide sequence: TGTGCCTGGAAGTCGACAGTGAACACTGAAGCTTTCTTT. Its protein product is CAWKSTVNTEAFF. The V gene is TRBV30, the J gene TRBJ1-1, with a weak D call TRBD1 (5 bases). This CDR3 comprises 13 residues. Per the germline V gene, CDR1 is GTSNPN and CDR2 is SVGIG (reference sequence). V was cut by 4 bases and J by 0 bases, with 9 bases left in between.

The chain recombines TRBV5-1 with TRBJ2-7, with D tentatively TRBD2 (5 bases). The CDR3 runs 15 residues. Trimming left V 4 bases short and J 2 bases short, with 16 bases between. Germline V gene sequence: CDR1 SGHRS, CDR2 YFSETQ. The CDR3 sequence is CASSKGTSNPYEQYF. CDR3 sequence (DNA): TGCGCCAGCAGCAAAGGAACTAGTAATCCCTACGAGCAGTACTTC.

The rearrangement links TRBV6-5 to TRBJ2-7; D call uncertain. Germline CDR1 reads MNHEY; CDR2 reads SVGAGI. CDR3 size: 13 residues. Between the trimmed V and J ends, which lost 5 bases and 2 bases, there was a span of 10 bases. CDR3 residues: CASSPRIPYEQYF. Here the CDR3 DNA reads TGTGCCAGCAGTCCTCGGATACCCTACGAGCAGTACTTC.

V gene TRBV6-5 combines with J gene TRBJ2-5; no clear D gene. The CDR3 loop spans 12 amino acids. The germline V gene encodes CDR1 MNHEY and CDR2 SVGAGI. V dropped 1 base and J dropped 4 bases, with 4 bases sitting between them. Here the CDR3 reads CASSYYGETQYF. The CDR3, as DNA: TGTGCCAGCAGTTACTATGGAGAGACCCAGTACTTC.

The rearrangement links TRBV5-4 to TRBJ2-1; D perhaps matches TRBD1 (5 bases). CDR1 and CDR2 (germline): SGHNT, YYREEE (reference sequence). The V and J ends lost 3 bases and 7 bases respectively, with 8 bases between them. The length of the CDR3 is 12 residues. CDR3 residues: CASSYDSNEQFF. The CDR3 bases are TGTGCCAGCAGCTACGACAGTAATGAGCAGTTCTTC.

The rearrangement joins TRBV7-8 to TRBJ1-5, with 7 bases aligning to TRBD1. The CDR3 covers 15 residues. The germline V gene encodes CDR1 SGHVS and CDR2 FQNEAQ. The V and J ends lost 1 base and 5 bases, in that order; junction bases with no gene match: 5. CDR3 bases: TGTGCCAGCAGCTTAGACAGGGGAGGAGATCAGCCCCAGCATTTT. Protein: CASSLDRGGDQPQHF.

This chain uses TRBV18 with TRBJ1-1, with D possibly being TRBD1 (5 bases). CDR1 and CDR2 (germline): KGHSH, LQKENI. Trimming removed 1 base at V and 6 bases at J, with 9 bases between. The CDR3 runs 13 residues. The CDR3 loop is CASSPLDSSEAFF. CDR3 DNA sequence: TGTGCCAGCTCACCACTTGACAGCTCTGAAGCTTTCTTT.

This sequence joins TRBV5-1 and TRBJ1-6, with 12 positions matching TRBD1. There are 15 residues in the CDR3. CDR1 is SGHRS, CDR2 YFSETQ, per germline. The V segment lost 4 bases and the J segment 7 bases; nucleotides outside the gene matches: 3. The CDR3 sequence is CASSPGTGGNSPLHF. Here the CDR3 DNA reads TGCGCCAGCAGCCCCGGGACAGGGGGCAATTCACCCCTCCACTTT.

The CDR3: CASSGLGTQYF. As DNA, the CDR3 is TGTGCCAGCAGTGGGCTAGGTACGCAGTATTTT. V usage is TRBV6-1 and J usage is TRBJ2-3; D is ambiguous. The CDR3 is 11 amino acids. The germline V gene encodes CDR1 MNHNS and CDR2 SASEGT. Trimming removed 4 bases from V and 8 bases from J, with 7 bases in between.

The J gene is TRBJ2-7, the V gene TRBV18; no definite D call. Looked up from germline, CDR1 is KGHSH and CDR2 is LQKENI. Trimming took off 3 bases at V and 0 bases at J, with 6 bases between the two ends. The CDR3 consists of 13 residues. The CDR3 DNA reads as TGTGCCAGCTCACCGGAGAGCTCCTACGAGCAGTACTTC. Residues: CASSPESSYEQYF.

DNA for the CDR3: TGTGCCAGCAGTTCTATAAAGGGGATTTGGGCAGATACGCAGTATTTT. Amino acid sequence: CASSSIKGIWADTQYF. V gene TRBV27 combines with J gene TRBJ2-3; a possible D gene is TRBD1 (5 bases). Looked up from germline, CDR1 is MNHEY and CDR2 is SMNVEV (reference sequence). V dropped 4 bases and J dropped 4 bases, with 18 bases sitting between them. The CDR3 extends over 16 amino acids.

J is TRBJ1-4 and V is TRBV7-9; D is uncertain. Per the germline V gene, CDR1 is SEHNR and CDR2 is FQNEAQ (reference sequence). Trimming left V 5 bases short and J 7 bases short, with 11 bases between. The CDR3 totals 13 residues. CDR3 DNA: TGTGCCAGCAGCCCACCCAGCTCTGAAAAACTGTTTTTT. Translating it yields CASSPPSSEKLFF.

The rearrangement uses TRBV4-1 and TRBJ1-2, with 9 bases lining up with TRBD1. The CDR3 has 16 amino acids. In germline, CDR1 is MGHRA, CDR2 YSYEKL. The V gene end was trimmed by 6 bases and the J gene end by 1 base; junction bases not matched to a gene: 9. The CDR3 DNA is TGCGCCAGCAGTTCCACAGGGGGCGCCGTTAACTATGGCTACACCTTC. Amino acid sequence: CASSSTGGAVNYGYTF.

A word on this clone: Other DNA sequences in this specimen translate into the identical CDR3. The genes are TRBV5-1 and TRBJ1-2; perhaps TRBD1 as D (6 bases). Trimming took off 0 bases at V and 8 bases at J, with 14 bases between the two ends. Germline CDR1 is SGHRS and CDR2 is YFSETQ. CDR3 length: 14 residues. The CDR3 reads CASSLAPGADGYTF. CDR3 DNA sequence: TGCGCCAGCAGCTTGGCCCCAGGGGCGGACGGCTACACCTTC. Full variable domain (outside the CDR3, taken from reference TRBV5-1 and TRBJ1-2): KAGVTQTPRYLIKTRGQQVTLSCSPISGHRSVSWYQQTPGQGLQFLFEYFSETQRNKGNFPGRFSGRQFSNSRSEMNVSTLELGDSALYLCASSLAPGADGYTFGSGTRLTVV.

The V gene is TRBV9, the J gene TRBJ2-3, with 7 bases that match TRBD2. The CDR3 extends over 15 amino acids. Germline V CDR1 and CDR2: SGDLS, YYNGEE. V gave up 3 bases and J gave up 0 bases; unmatched junction bases: 4. DNA for the CDR3: TGTGCCAGCAGCGCCGGGACTACTAGCACAGATACGCAGTATTTT. As protein: CASSAGTTSTDTQYF.

The CDR3, as DNA: TGTGCCAGCATTTCTGATACCGCTAACTATGGCTACACCTTC. Protein sequence: CASISDTANYGYTF. The V call is TRBV28, the J call TRBJ1-2; D unclear. With 7 bases removed from V and 0 bases from J, the gap between germline ends came to 12 bases. This CDR3 comprises 14 residues. Germline CDR1 reads MDHEN; CDR2 reads SYDVKM.

The chain uses TRBV2 and TRBJ2-1, with 11 nucleotides matching TRBD2. Germline CDR1 and CDR2: SNHLY and FYNNEI. The J segment lost 8 bases and the V segment lost 6 bases, leaving 9 bases of the junction unmatched. This CDR3 has 15 residues. The CDR3 DNA reads TGTGCCAGCAGATTAGCGGGGGGGGCCTGGGATGAGCAGTTCTTC. Translating it yields CASRLAGGAWDEQFF.

The J gene is TRBJ2-3, the V gene TRBV2; 10 bases are a match to TRBD2. The germline CDR1 and CDR2 sequences are SNHLY and FYNNEI. V gave up 7 bases and J gave up 1 base; unmatched junction bases: 8. The CDR3 sequence is 16 residues long. CDR3 region: CASTKERGGRTDTQYF. In nucleotides, the CDR3 is TGTGCCAGCACTAAAGAGCGGGGGGGCCGCACAGATACGCAGTATTTT. Filled out from reference TRBV2 and TRBJ2-3, the complete variable domain reads EPEVTQTPSHQVTQMGQEVILRCVPISNHLYFYWYRQILGQKVEFLVSFYNNEISEKSEIFDDQFSVERPDGSNFTLKIRSTKLEDSAMYFCASTKERGGRTDTQYFGPGTRLTVL.